A single sample gave rise to the 8 T cell receptor beta chains below, sequenced in a study of T cells in localized non-small cell lung cancer (dated by TCRdb to 2020 to 2022). The library came from the immunoSEQ multiplex PCR assay. Imported from immuneACCESS, the table was reduced by TCRdb to in-frame sequences with V and J called. These copies leave out some clones; in studies compared against another copy, an unresolved V gene accounts for under half, and the cause of the remainder is not known. This sample gives about 33,000 clones in total; 85% to 95% of them show up just once. Clones ranked in the top ten supply approximately 6.5% of the sample. Sequenced material: peripheral blood, taken before any cancer treatment. The receptors derive from a female donor aged 60 or older with stage I lung adenocarcinoma.

CDR3 amino acids: CASIWTGGNTGELFF. The CDR3 coding sequence is TGTGCCAGCATCTGGACAGGGGGCAACACCGGGGAGCTGTTTTTT. The chain combines TRBV6-1 with TRBJ2-2, with 11 bases that match TRBD1. The CDR3 extends over 15 amino acids. Trimming removed 7 bases from V and 2 bases from J; junction bases left unmatched: 3. Germline assignment: CDR1 MNHNS and CDR2 SASEGT.

This clone was observed a single time. The rearrangement joins TRBV11-2 to TRBJ2-2, with D unresolved. This CDR3 has 14 amino acids. The ends were cut back, 0 bases at V and 2 bases at J, with 4 bases in the middle. The germline gives CDR1 SGHAT, CDR2 FQNNGV. CDR3 sequence reads: CASSLDLNTGELFF. The CDR3 DNA reads as TGTGCCAGCAGCTTAGATCTAAACACCGGGGAGCTGTTTTTT.

The J gene is TRBJ1-2, the V gene TRBV5-6; the D is unclear. Germline loops: CDR1 SGHDT, CDR2 YYEEEE. The CDR3 runs to 13 residues. Trimming took off 0 bases at V and 5 bases at J, with 8 bases between the two ends. In nucleotides, the CDR3 is TGTGCCAGCAGCTTGGACAGAGAGTATGGCTACACCTTC. Translated: CASSLDREYGYTF. The full variable domain, its missing parts supplied by reference TRBV5-6 and TRBJ1-2, is DAGVTQSPTHLIKTRGQQVTLRCSPKSGHDTVSWYQQALGQGPQFIFQYYEEEERQRGNFPDRFSGHQFPNYSSELNVNALLLGDSALYLCASSLDREYGYTFGSGTRLTVV.

CDR3 protein: CASSRGGRTGVYEQYV. CDR3 nucleotides: TGTGCCAGCAGCCGGGGGGGCAGGACAGGTGTCTACGAGCAGTACGTC. This chain joins TRBV5-6 and TRBJ2-7; a possible D gene is TRBD2 (8 bases). The CDR3 sequence is 16 residues long. Germline V gene lookup returns CDR1 SGHDT and CDR2 YYEEEE. With 4 bases removed from V and 3 bases from J, the gap between germline ends came to 20 bases.

The CDR3 sequence is CSAIGRGATDTQYF. The CDR3 DNA reads TGCAGCGCCATTGGACGGGGGGCCACAGATACGCAGTATTTT. V is TRBV29-1 and J is TRBJ2-3; TRBD2 might be the D (7 bases). This CDR3 region has 14 residues. Germline V lookup: CDR1 SQVTM, CDR2 ANQGSEA. Trimming removed 7 bases from V and 2 bases from J, with 16 bases in between.

The chain uses TRBV2 and TRBJ2-1, with D possibly TRBD1 on 7 matching bases. Trimming left V 3 bases short and J 1 base short, with 13 bases between. The CDR3 is 16 residues long. Germline V lookup: CDR1 SNHLY, CDR2 FYNNEI. This CDR3 is CASSEQGGWSYNEQFF. As DNA, the CDR3 is TGTGCCAGCAGTGAGCAGGGGGGTTGGTCCTACAATGAGCAGTTCTTC.

This clone was counted a few times. The chain combines TRBV7-9 with TRBJ1-1; D is perhaps TRBD1 (5 bases). The CDR3 length is 12 residues. V shed 7 bases and J shed 4 bases, with 10 bases lying between them. Germline V lookup: CDR1 SEHNR, CDR2 FQNEAQ (reference sequence). CDR3 sequence (DNA): TGTGCCAGCAATTTGGGGGGCACTGAAGCTTTCTTT. Translated, it gives CASNLGGTEAFF.

The chain links TRBV15 to TRBJ1-2; 12 positions match TRBD1. This CDR3 has 18 residues. Trimming removed 2 bases from V and 1 base from J; junction bases left unmatched: 8. CDR1 is LNHNV, CDR2 YYDKDF, per germline (reference sequence). The CDR3 region is CATSRSPGQGALNYGYTF. CDR3 DNA: TGTGCCACCAGCAGATCGCCGGGACAGGGGGCTCTTAACTATGGCTACACCTTC.